This T cell receptor beta chain was sequenced in a study of blood T cell repertoires in COVID-19. For the study at large: Acute and convalescent COVID-19 specimens originated in the United States, Italy and Spain. PBMCs, B-cell-depleted T cells, or T cells provided the cDNA or gDNA that made up the material.

The participants were between roughly 18 and 89 years old and came from roughly 25 US areas. Per the study methods: Quantification of nucleated cells was approximated via reference gene primer amplification. TCRdb's table, derived via immunoSEQ multiplex PCR, lists solely in-frame clones and lacks some. V, J and clone size reflect that table, while D and trimming were determined from the DNA. The sample holds roughly 140,000 clones, around nine tenths seen once. Sequenced material: PBMCs or T cells enriched from blood (not recorded which). The source is a woman aged 30 to 39 with acute COVID-19.

Here the CDR3 reads CATSRETRGSPLHF. CDR3 nucleotide sequence: TGTGCCACCAGCCGGGAAACCCGTGGCTCACCCCTCCACTTT. V is TRBV15 and J is TRBJ1-6, with D hard to call. Deletions cut 5 bases from V and 10 bases from J, with 15 bases between. Per germline, CDR1 LNHNV and CDR2 YYDKDF (reference sequence). CDR3 size: 14 residues.